This T cell receptor beta chain was documented in a study of control samples from healthy donors and cancer patients. This clone appeared once. Profiling relied on immunoSEQ multiplex PCR, and the TCRdb table lists in-frame clones only, not all of them. The sample lists approximately 81,000 clones; over 90% were seen once. The CDR3 contains 15 residues. CDR1 is MNHEY, CDR2 SVGEGT, per germline. V gave up 2 bases and J gave up 4 bases, with 14 bases separating them. The receptor's source is a woman aged 18-29 years in good health. The chain couples TRBV6-2 or TRBV6-3 to TRBJ1-2; TRBD1 is a possible D gene (5 bases). The sequencing sample was made of blood. The CDR3 DNA is TGTGCCAGCAGTTACCCCAGGGTCTCCTTCTATGGCTACACCTTC. It yields the protein CASSYPRVSFYGYTF.